This TCR beta chain is from a study of control samples from healthy donors and cancer patients. The data were produced by immunoSEQ multiplex PCR, yet TCRdb's version contains in-frame clones alone and is incomplete. The data contain about 29,000 clones, roughly nine tenths of them seen just once; the ten biggest clones take up about 4.3%. V gave up 4 bases and J gave up 2 bases, with 13 bases separating them. Germline-derived CDR1 and CDR2 are SGDLS and YYNGEE. The CDR3 extends over 15 amino acids. The rearrangement links TRBV9 to TRBJ2-1, with TRBD1 as a possible D gene (5 bases). Sequencing was done on a sample of formalin-fixed, paraffin-embedded tissue. The clonotype was recovered from a female donor with melanoma. This CDR3 reads CASSRTWGPYNEQFF. The CDR3, as DNA: TGTGCCAGCAGCCGTACTTGGGGCCCCTACAATGAGCAGTTCTTC.